A single sample gave rise to the 5 T cell receptor beta chains below, sequenced in a study of blood T cell repertoires in COVID-19. Using immunoSEQ multiplex PCR, the repertoire was profiled, and TCRdb retains in-frame clones only, with some absent. The sample consists of 220,000 or so clones, less than 90% of them appearing once. The specimen sequenced was PBMCs or T cells enriched from blood (not recorded which). Receptor source: a woman in her 40s who had recovered from COVID-19.

The chain uses TRBV3-1 (or the pseudogene TRBV3-2) and TRBJ1-2, with D maybe TRBD1 (5 bases). V was clipped by 0 bases and J by 7 bases, with 9 bases between them. CDR3 length: 13 residues. Germline CDR1 reads LGHDT; CDR2 reads YNNKEL (reference sequence). CDR3 region: CASSQDFQGGYTF. The CDR3 DNA reads TGTGCCAGCAGCCAAGATTTCCAGGGTGGCTACACCTTC.

This rearrangement joins TRBV23-1 to TRBJ1-5, with a tentative D call TRBD1 (5 bases). TRBV23-1 is reported as an ORF; its role is uncertain. The CDR3 contains 17 residues. V gave up 2 bases and J gave up 6 bases, with 20 bases separating them. This chain's CDR3 is CASSQPEFHGGGQPQHF. The CDR3 region has the DNA TGCGCCAGCAGTCAACCCGAATTTCACGGGGGAGGTCAGCCCCAGCATTTT.

The CDR3: CASSSGGGQDYNEQFF. The CDR3 coding sequence is TGCGCCAGCAGCTCGGGGGGAGGGCAAGACTACAATGAGCAGTTCTTC. V is TRBV5-1 and J is TRBJ2-1; TRBD2 matches at 7 bases. Germline-derived CDR1 and CDR2 are SGHRS and YFSETQ. V was clipped by 3 bases and J by 3 bases; unmatched bases: 9. CDR3 length: 16 amino acids.

CDR3 region: CASSKGLAGGPGTSGELFF. For the CDR3, the DNA is TGTGCCAGTAGTAAGGGACTAGCGGGAGGCCCCGGGACCTCCGGGGAGCTGTTTTTT. The rearrangement uses TRBV19 and TRBJ2-2, with TRBD2 matching over 15 bases. Unmatched junction bases numbered 12, after V lost 4 bases and J lost 6 bases. Germline V CDR1 and CDR2: LNHDA, SQIVND (reference sequence). CDR3 length: 19 amino acids.

J is TRBJ1-3 and V is TRBV10-2, with D tentatively TRBD1 (5 bases). This CDR3 is 15 amino acids long. Germline V gene data show CDR1 as WSHSY and CDR2 as SAAADI. V was trimmed by 4 bases and J by 0 bases, leaving 10 bases between them. CDR3 in amino acids: CASSVQGASGNTIYF. CDR3 coding DNA: TGCGCCAGCAGTGTTCAGGGCGCCTCTGGAAACACCATATATTTT.